A single sample is the source of the 24 T cell receptor beta chains below, sequenced in a study of PD-1 blockade in classical Hodgkin lymphoma. The protocol was immunoSEQ multiplex PCR, while the TCRdb copy is restricted to in-frame clones and leaves out a portion. The data hold 55,000 to 80,000 clones, with approximately 90% observed a single time. Autologous stem cell transplantation was followed by relapse in every patient, and brentuximab vedotin exposure varied. This specimen was peripheral blood mononuclear cells (PBMCs), taken at baseline. These receptors were collected from a human donor with classical Hodgkin lymphoma.

CDR3 in amino acids: CASSTELNIQYF. DNA of the CDR3: TGTGCCAGTAGTACCGAACTTAACATTCAGTACTTC. V gene TRBV19 combines with J gene TRBJ2-4; no clear D. Trimming removed 4 bases at V and 7 bases at J, with 8 bases between. Looked up from germline, CDR1 is LNHDA and CDR2 is SQIVND (reference sequence). The CDR3 consists of 12 residues.

The V gene is TRBV25-1, the J gene TRBJ2-7; 8 bases match TRBD1. CDR1 is MGHDK and CDR2 is SYGVNS in the germline V gene. V lost 5 bases to trimming and J lost 7 bases; unmatched junction nucleotides: 16. This CDR3 has 16 residues. The CDR3, as DNA: TGTGCCAGCAGTACCCCGGACAGGGAGTTTGTACGGGAGCAGTACTTC. Translation gives CASSTPDREFVREQYF.

V and J are TRBV30 and TRBJ1-2; 8 bases fit TRBD1. Looked up from germline, CDR1 is GTSNPN and CDR2 is SVGIG (reference sequence). After removal of 0 bases from V and 5 bases from J, the junction contained 11 bases not matched to a gene. This CDR3 contains 16 residues. The CDR3 DNA reads TGTGCCTGGAGTGTTCCCGCAGGGGGCGCTCGGTATGGCTACACCTTC. Its protein product is CAWSVPAGGARYGYTF.

The chain links TRBV18 to TRBJ1-2, with 8 bases fitting TRBD1. J lost 5 bases, V lost 2 bases, and 4 bases had no gene match. The CDR3 totals 14 residues. CDR1 and CDR2 from the germline V gene are KGHSH and LQKENI. The chain's CDR3 is CASSPAGGTYGYTF. The CDR3 region has the DNA TGTGCCAGCTCACCAGCAGGGGGCACGTATGGCTACACCTTC.

The chain couples TRBV25-1 to TRBJ2-7; weak D call: TRBD2 (6 bases). Germline CDR1 reads MGHDK; CDR2 reads SYGVNS. Between the trimmed V and J ends, which lost 2 bases and 3 bases, there was a span of 8 bases. This CDR3 contains 13 residues. CDR3 protein: CASSEIGGYEQYF. CDR3 DNA sequence: TGTGCCAGCAGTGAAATCGGGGGCTACGAGCAGTACTTC.

This clone has a single count. The rearrangement uses TRBV6-9 and TRBJ2-1; D unresolved. CDR1 and CDR2 from the germline V gene are MNHGY and SVAAGI. The V gene lost 3 bases and the J gene lost 0 bases, with 18 bases spanning the gap. The CDR3 loop spans 18 amino acids. DNA for the CDR3: TGTGCCAGCAGTTACACGTGGTTTAGCCCGAGCTCCTACAATGAGCAGTTCTTC. As protein: CASSYTWFSPSSYNEQFF.

The CDR3 protein is CASSFWTGNQPQHF. The DNA for the CDR3 is TGTGCCAGCAGTTTCTGGACAGGGAATCAGCCCCAGCATTTT. This sequence joins TRBV28 and TRBJ1-5; the match to TRBD1 covers 8 bases. J gave up 4 bases and V 3 bases, and 2 bases lay outside the gene matches. This CDR3 has 14 residues. Germline assignment: CDR1 MDHEN and CDR2 SYDVKM.

The chain carries TRBV28 and TRBJ1-6; D is possibly TRBD1 (5 bases). The germline V gene encodes CDR1 MDHEN and CDR2 SYDVKM. The CDR3 length is 16 residues. The ends were cut back, 6 bases at V and 10 bases at J, with 22 bases in the middle. DNA of the CDR3: TGTGCCAGCAGCGGGGGGATCCGGTCCGGGTCATCACCCCTCCACTTT. Protein: CASSGGIRSGSSPLHF. The full variable domain, in which reference TRBV28 and TRBJ1-6 provide the parts outside the CDR3, is DVKVTQSSRYLVKRTGEKVFLECVQDMDHENMFWYRQDPGLGLRLIYFSYDVKMKEKGDIPEGYSVSREKKERFSLILESASTNQTSMYLCASSGGIRSGSSPLHFGNGTRLTVT.

The V and J genes are TRBV2 and TRBJ2-3, with no clear D. Germline-derived CDR1 and CDR2 are SNHLY and FYNNEI. Between the trimmed V and J ends, which lost 6 bases and 0 bases, there was a span of 13 bases. This CDR3 is 15 amino acids long. Here the CDR3 reads CASRFIIASTDTQYF. DNA for the CDR3: TGTGCCAGCAGGTTCATAATCGCTAGCACAGATACGCAGTATTTT. The entire variable domain, with the rest obtained from reference TRBV2 and TRBJ2-3, is as follows: EPEVTQTPSHQVTQMGQEVILRCVPISNHLYFYWYRQILGQKVEFLVSFYNNEISEKSEIFDDQFSVERPDGSNFTLKIRSTKLEDSAMYFCASRFIIASTDTQYFGPGTRLTVL.

The rearrangement links TRBV28 to TRBJ2-3; 7 bases match TRBD1. V dropped 5 bases and J dropped 2; count of bases not matched to a gene: 4. Germline CDR1 is MDHEN and CDR2 is SYDVKM. The length of the CDR3 is 14 residues. CDR3 DNA: TGTGCCAGCAGTAAAGGGACAGTCACAGATACGCAGTATTTT. Residues: CASSKGTVTDTQYF.

The rearrangement links TRBV7-9 to TRBJ2-5; D might be TRBD1 (6 bases). V was trimmed by 2 bases and J by 0 bases, leaving 7 bases between them. The CDR3 is 14 residues long. Germline V gene data show CDR1 as SEHNR and CDR2 as FQNEAQ (reference sequence). The CDR3, as DNA: TGTGCCAGCAGCTTACGGGACAACCAAGAGACCCAGTACTTC. It encodes CASSLRDNQETQYF.

V gene TRBV11-2 combines with J gene TRBJ2-3, with a weak D call TRBD2 (7 bases). V lost 5 bases to trimming and J lost 3 bases, with 21 bases between them. Germline CDR1 is SGHAT and CDR2 is FQNNGV. This CDR3 has 17 amino acids. DNA of the CDR3: TGTGCCAGCAGCCAAGGGTGGGGAGGGGGGGCTACAGATACGCAGTATTTT. As protein: CASSQGWGGGATDTQYF.

The sample holds one count of this clone. The rearrangement links TRBV6-5 to TRBJ2-7, with 8 bases that match TRBD1. The CDR3 runs 14 residues. Losses at the gene ends were 10 bases for V and 0 bases for J; bases not matched to a gene: 8. Germline-derived CDR1 and CDR2 are MNHEY and SVGAGI. The CDR3 nucleotides read TGTGCCACCCGAAGACAGGGGATCTCCTACGAGCAGTACTTC. It encodes CATRRQGISYEQYF.

This chain joins TRBV19 and TRBJ2-3, with 7 bases matching TRBD2. V lost 1 base, J lost 0 bases, and 1 base stayed unmatched. The CDR3 sequence is 15 residues long. Germline V gene lookup returns CDR1 LNHDA and CDR2 SQIVND (reference sequence). CDR3 DNA sequence: TGTGCCAGTAGTATAGTCGGGGGGAGCACAGATACGCAGTATTTT. This gives the protein CASSIVGGSTDTQYF.

V usage is TRBV21-1 and J usage is TRBJ2-2; the tabulated D call, TRBD1, remains unverified against the DNA. TRBV21-1 is a documented pseudogene. The length of the CDR3 is 17 residues. The CDR3 sequence is CASSLSMGRANTGELFF. Written as DNA, the CDR3 is TGTGCCAGCAGCCTGTCTATGGGCAGGGCGAACACCGGGGAGCTGTTTTTT.

This chain uses TRBV5-1 with TRBJ2-1; 11 positions agree with TRBD2. The CDR3 covers 17 residues. Germline V CDR1 and CDR2: SGHRS, YFSETQ. Trimming removed 4 bases from V and 10 bases from J; junction bases left unmatched: 16. DNA of the CDR3: TGCGCCAGCAGCGCCCCACCTAGCGGGGGGTTGGTTTGGGAGCAGTTCTTC. Translating gives CASSAPPSGGLVWEQFF.

The genes are TRBV27 and TRBJ2-7; D might be TRBD1 or TRBD2, each matching 5 bases. CDR1 is MNHEY and CDR2 is SMNVEV in the germline V gene (reference sequence). The V end was cut by 5 bases, the J end by 1 base, with 15 bases between. This CDR3 is 15 amino acids long. CDR3 in DNA: TGTGCCAGCAGTCCGTATCGGGACCGATCCTACGAGCAGTACTTC. Its translation: CASSPYRDRSYEQYF.

V and J are TRBV15 and TRBJ2-1, with TRBD1 matching 8 bases. V gave up 0 bases and J gave up 5 bases; unmatched junction bases: 3. This CDR3 is built from 15 residues. Germline V CDR1 and CDR2: LNHNV, YYDKDF (reference sequence). The CDR3 DNA follows: TGTGCCACCAGCAGAGATCCAGGGGGCCACAATGAGCAGTTCTTC. This encodes CATSRDPGGHNEQFF.

This chain links TRBV6-6 with TRBJ2-7, with a tentative D call TRBD2 (5 bases). The germline V and J ends were trimmed by 10 bases and 2 bases, with 12 bases remaining between them. CDR1 and CDR2 from the germline V gene are MNHNY and SVGAGI (reference sequence). The CDR3 is 12 amino acids. CDR3 nucleotides: TGTGCCACCCGAGCCGGGGCCTACGAGCAGTACTTC. This sequence encodes CATRAGAYEQYF.

V usage is TRBV6-5 and J usage is TRBJ2-7; 7 nucleotides match TRBD2. V shed 3 bases and J 5 bases; nucleotides not matched to a gene: 10. The germline CDR1 and CDR2 sequences are MNHEY and SVGAGI. The CDR3 loop spans 15 amino acids. The chain's CDR3 is CASSYLGGVSHEQYF. The CDR3 DNA is TGTGCCAGCAGTTATTTGGGAGGGGTGTCCCACGAGCAGTACTTC.

V and J are TRBV6-5 and TRBJ2-2; D is undetermined. Germline CDR1 reads MNHEY; CDR2 reads SVGAGI. The CDR3 runs 13 residues. The V gene lost 8 bases and the J gene lost 0 bases, with 7 bases spanning the gap. The DNA for the CDR3 is TGTGCCAGCGGGGTTTCGAACACCGGGGAGCTGTTTTTT. It codes for CASGVSNTGELFF.

The rearrangement uses TRBV11-3 and TRBJ2-3, with 14 bases matching TRBD2. The CDR3 extends over 15 amino acids. The V gene end was trimmed by 4 bases and the J gene end by 5 bases; junction bases not matched to a gene: 2. Germline lookup yields CDR1 SGHNT and CDR2 YENEEA. CDR3 amino acids: CASSSGLAGEDTQYF. The DNA of the CDR3 is TGTGCCAGCAGCTCGGGACTAGCGGGGGAAGATACGCAGTATTTT.

The genes are TRBV5-4 and TRBJ2-6, with D perhaps matching TRBD2 (6 bases). V gave up 1 base and J gave up 0 bases, with 14 bases separating them. CDR1 SGHNT and CDR2 YYREEE come from the germline V gene (reference sequence). The CDR3 consists of 18 residues. The CDR3 DNA reads as TGTGCCAGCAGCTTGCCGGAGGGAACCATCTCTGGGGCCAACGTCCTGACTTTC. Encoded protein: CASSLPEGTISGANVLTF.

This rearrangement joins TRBV25-1 to TRBJ1-2; perhaps TRBD1 as D (6 bases). The CDR3 covers 12 residues. CDR1 and CDR2 from the germline V gene are MGHDK and SYGVNS. Trimming took off 5 bases at V and 8 bases at J, with 12 bases between the two ends. In DNA, the CDR3 is TGTGCCAGCAGTAAGTCCGACAGGGGCTACACCTTC. Its translation: CASSKSDRGYTF.